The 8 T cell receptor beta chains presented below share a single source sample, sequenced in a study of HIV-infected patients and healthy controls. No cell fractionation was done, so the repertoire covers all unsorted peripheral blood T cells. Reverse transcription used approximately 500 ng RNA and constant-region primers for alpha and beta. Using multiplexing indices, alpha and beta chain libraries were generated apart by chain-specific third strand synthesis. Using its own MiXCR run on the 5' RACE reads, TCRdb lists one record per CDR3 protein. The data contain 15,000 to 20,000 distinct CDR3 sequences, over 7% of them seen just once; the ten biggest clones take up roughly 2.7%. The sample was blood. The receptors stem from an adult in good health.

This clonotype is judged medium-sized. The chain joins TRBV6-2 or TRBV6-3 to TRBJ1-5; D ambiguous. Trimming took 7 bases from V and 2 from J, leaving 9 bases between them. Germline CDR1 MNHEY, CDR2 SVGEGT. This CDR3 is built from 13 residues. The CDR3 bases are TGTGCCAGCATCAGCGGAGGCAATCAGCCCCAGCATTTT. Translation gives CASISGGNQPQHF.

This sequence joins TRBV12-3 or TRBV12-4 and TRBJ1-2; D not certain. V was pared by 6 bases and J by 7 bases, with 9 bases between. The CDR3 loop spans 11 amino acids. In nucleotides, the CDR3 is TGTGCCAGCAGCTACCGGAGTGGCTACACCTTC. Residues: CASSYRSGYTF.

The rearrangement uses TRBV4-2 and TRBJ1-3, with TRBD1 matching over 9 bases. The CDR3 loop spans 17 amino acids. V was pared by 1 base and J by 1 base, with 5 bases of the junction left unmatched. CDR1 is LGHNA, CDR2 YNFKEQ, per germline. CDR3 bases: TGTGCCAGCAGCCAAGTAGGGACAGGGAGTTCTGGAAACACCATATATTTT. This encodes CASSQVGTGSSGNTIYF.

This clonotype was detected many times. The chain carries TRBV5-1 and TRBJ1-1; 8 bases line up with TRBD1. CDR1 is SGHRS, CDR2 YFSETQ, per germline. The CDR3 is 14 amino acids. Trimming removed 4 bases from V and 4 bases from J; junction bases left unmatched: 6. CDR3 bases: TGCGCCAGCAGCGGATTGACAGGGGTCACTGAAGCTTTCTTT. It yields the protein CASSGLTGVTEAFF.

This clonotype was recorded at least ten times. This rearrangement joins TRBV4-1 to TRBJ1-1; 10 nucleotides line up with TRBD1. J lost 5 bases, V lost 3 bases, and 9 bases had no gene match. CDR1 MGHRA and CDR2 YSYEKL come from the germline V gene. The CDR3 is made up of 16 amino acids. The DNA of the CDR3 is TGCGCCAGCAGCCAGCAGACAGGGGGCCGCCCGACTGAAGCTTTCTTT. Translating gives CASSQQTGGRPTEAFF.

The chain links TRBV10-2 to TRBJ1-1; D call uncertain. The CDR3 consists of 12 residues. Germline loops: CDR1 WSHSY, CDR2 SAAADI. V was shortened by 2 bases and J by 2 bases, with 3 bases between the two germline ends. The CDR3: CASSEANTEAFF. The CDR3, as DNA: TGCGCCAGCAGTGAGGCAAACACTGAAGCTTTCTTT.

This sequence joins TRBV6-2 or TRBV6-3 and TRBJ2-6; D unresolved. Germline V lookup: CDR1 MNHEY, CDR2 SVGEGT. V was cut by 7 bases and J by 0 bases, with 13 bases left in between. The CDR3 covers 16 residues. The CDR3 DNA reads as TGTGCCAGCATGGCGCTACCGAGCTCTGGGGCCAACGTCCTGACTTTC. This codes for CASMALPSSGANVLTF.

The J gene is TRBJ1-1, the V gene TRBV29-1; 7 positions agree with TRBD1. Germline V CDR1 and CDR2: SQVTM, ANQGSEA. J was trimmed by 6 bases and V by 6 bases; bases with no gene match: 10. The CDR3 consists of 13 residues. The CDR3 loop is CSVARKTGPEAFF. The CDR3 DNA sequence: TGCAGCGTGGCACGAAAGACAGGGCCTGAAGCTTTCTTT.